This T cell receptor (beta chain) stems from a study of T cells in Graves' hyperthyroidism and ophthalmopathy. Across the study: Peripheral blood was secured at the point of initial diagnosis, before any treatment.

The CDR3 consists of 15 residues. J gave up 5 bases and V 4 bases, and 8 bases lay outside the gene matches. Germline assignment: CDR1 SEHNR and CDR2 FQNEAQ (reference sequence). General study results and limits: A model of 13 V-J features distinguished ophthalmopathy from stable hyperthyroidism.

Amplified TCR beta CDR3 regions derived from RNA transcripts. Using the HTBI primer set, a first-round RT-PCR was run on the TCR CDR3. TCRdb re-derived calls from the multiplex PCR reads in MiXCR, one entry per CDR3 protein. This sample has hundreds of thousands of distinct CDR3 sequences, with under 15% found just once. At least ten counts were recorded for this clonotype. Antigen unknown. The V gene is TRBV7-9, the J gene TRBJ2-7; 10 bases line up with TRBD1. The receptor's source is a man aged 18-30 years with Graves' ophthalmopathy. Source material: blood. CDR3 DNA sequence: TGTGCCAGCAGCTGGGGACAGGGGAGGACAAACGAGCAGTACTTC. Amino acids: CASSWGQGRTNEQYF.